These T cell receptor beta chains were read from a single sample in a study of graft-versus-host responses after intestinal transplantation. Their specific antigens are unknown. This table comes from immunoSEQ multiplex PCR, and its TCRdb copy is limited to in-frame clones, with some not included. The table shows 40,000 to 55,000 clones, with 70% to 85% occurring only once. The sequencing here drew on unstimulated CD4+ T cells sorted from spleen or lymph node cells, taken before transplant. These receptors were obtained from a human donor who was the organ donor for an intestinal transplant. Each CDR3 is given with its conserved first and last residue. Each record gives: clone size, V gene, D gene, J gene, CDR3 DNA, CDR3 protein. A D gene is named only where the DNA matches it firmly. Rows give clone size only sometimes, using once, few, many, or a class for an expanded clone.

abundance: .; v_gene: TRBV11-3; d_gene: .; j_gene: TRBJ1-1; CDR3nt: TGTGCCAGCAGCTTAGGGAGGGGGTCGAACACTGAAGCTTTCTTT; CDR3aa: CASSLGRGSNTEAFF
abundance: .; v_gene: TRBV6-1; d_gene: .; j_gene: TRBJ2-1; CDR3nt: TGTGCCAGCAGTGGCACAGGAGTTCCCAAAACCAGCTCCTACAATGAGCAGTTCTTC; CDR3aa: CASSGTGVPKTSSYNEQFF
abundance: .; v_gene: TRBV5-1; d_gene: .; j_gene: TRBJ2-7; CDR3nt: TGCGCCAGCAGCTTGGTTGATGGGCAGGGCGCCTTCGAGCAGTACTTC; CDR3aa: CASSLVDGQGAFEQYF
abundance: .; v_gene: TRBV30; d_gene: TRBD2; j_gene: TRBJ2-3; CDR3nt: TGTGCCTGGAGTGTCTCCCTAGCGGGGTCTAGCACAGATACGCAGTATTTT; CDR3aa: CAWSVSLAGSSTDTQYF
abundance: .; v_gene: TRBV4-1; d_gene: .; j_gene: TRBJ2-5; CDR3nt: TGCGCCAGCAGCTTAGGGCTCAAAGGAGAGACCCAGTACTTC; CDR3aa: CASSLGLKGETQYF
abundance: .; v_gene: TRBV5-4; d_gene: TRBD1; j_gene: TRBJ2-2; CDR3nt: TGTGCCAGCAGCCGATTTGACAGGGCGAACACCGGGGAGCTGTTTTTT; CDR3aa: CASSRFDRANTGELFF
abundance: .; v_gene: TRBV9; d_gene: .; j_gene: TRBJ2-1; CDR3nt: TGTGCCAGCAGCGTAGAGCCCTCCTACAATGAGCAGTTCTTC; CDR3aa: CASSVEPSYNEQFF
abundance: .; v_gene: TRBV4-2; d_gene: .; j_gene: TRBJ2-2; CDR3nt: TGTGCCAGCAGCCCAGGCCTTTTGAACACCGGGGAGCTGTTTTTT; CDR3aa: CASSPGLLNTGELFF
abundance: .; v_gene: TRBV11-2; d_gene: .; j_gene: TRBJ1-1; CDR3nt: TGTGCCAGCAGCTTAGGTGGGGGACAAGAAGCTTTCTTT; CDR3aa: CASSLGGGQEAFF
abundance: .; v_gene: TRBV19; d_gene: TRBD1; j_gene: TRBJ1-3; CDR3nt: TGTGCCAGTACCAAGGGGGCAGGGGCCTTCTCTGGAAACACCATATATTTT; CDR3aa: CASTKGAGAFSGNTIYF
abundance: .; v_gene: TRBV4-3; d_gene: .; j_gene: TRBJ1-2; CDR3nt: TGCGCCTGCAGCCAAGTGGTAGGGTTGAGGGATGGCTACACCTTC; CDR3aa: CACSQVVGLRDGYTF
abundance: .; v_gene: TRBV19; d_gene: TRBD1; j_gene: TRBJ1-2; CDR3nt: TGTGCCAGCGCGCCTTCTACGGGGACAGGGAACTATGGCTACACCTTC; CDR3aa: CASAPSTGTGNYGYTF
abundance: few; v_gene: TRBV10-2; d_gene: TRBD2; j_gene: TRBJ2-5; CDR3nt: TGCGCCAGCAGTGGGAGAAGGACTAGCGGGCAAGAGACCCAGTACTTC; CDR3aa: CASSGRRTSGQETQYF
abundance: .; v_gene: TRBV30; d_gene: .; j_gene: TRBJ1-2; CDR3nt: TGTGCCTGGAGTCAAACTCGGGCCCGGGGGGACTATGGCTACACCTTC; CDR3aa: CAWSQTRARGDYGYTF
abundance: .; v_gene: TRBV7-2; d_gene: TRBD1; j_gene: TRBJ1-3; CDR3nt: TGTGCCAGCAGTAACTTGGACAGGGGTGGAAACACCATATATTTT; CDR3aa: CASSNLDRGGNTIYF
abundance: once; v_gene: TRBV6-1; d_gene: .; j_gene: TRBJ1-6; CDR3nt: TGTGCCAGCACCCCATGGGACGCCTTTAATTCACCCCTCCACTTT; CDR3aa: CASTPWDAFNSPLHF
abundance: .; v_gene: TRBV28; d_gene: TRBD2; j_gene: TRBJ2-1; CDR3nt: TGTGCCAGCAAACACGGGACTAGCGGGATTAGAAGGAATGAGCAGTTCTTC; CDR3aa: CASKHGTSGIRRNEQFF
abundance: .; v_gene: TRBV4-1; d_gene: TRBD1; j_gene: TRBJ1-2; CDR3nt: TGCGCCAGCAGCCAACCCGCGACAGGGGCCTATGGCTACACCTTC; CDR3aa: CASSQPATGAYGYTF
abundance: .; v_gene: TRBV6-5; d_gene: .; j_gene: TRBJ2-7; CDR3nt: TGTGCCAGCGATCCGGGACACTCCATCTACGAGCAGTACTTC; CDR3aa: CASDPGHSIYEQYF
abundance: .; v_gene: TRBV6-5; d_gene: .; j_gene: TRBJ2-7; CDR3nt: TGTGCCAGCAGTTACTCAGGGGTTTCCTACGAGCAGTACTTC; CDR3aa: CASSYSGVSYEQYF
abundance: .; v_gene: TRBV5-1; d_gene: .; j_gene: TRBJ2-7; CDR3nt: TGCGCCAGCAGCTTGACTAGCTCGGGAAACGAGCAGTACTTC; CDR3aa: CASSLTSSGNEQYF
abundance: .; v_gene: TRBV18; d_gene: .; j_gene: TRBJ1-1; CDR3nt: TGTGCCAGCTCACCTTTTTCAACAGGGAACACTGAAGCTTTCTTT; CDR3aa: CASSPFSTGNTEAFF
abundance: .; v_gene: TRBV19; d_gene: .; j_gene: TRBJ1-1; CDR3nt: TGTGCCAGTAGACGCACAGGGAGGAACACTGAAGCTTTCTTT; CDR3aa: CASRRTGRNTEAFF
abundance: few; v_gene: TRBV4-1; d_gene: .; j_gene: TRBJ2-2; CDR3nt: TGCGCCAGCAGCCAAGTCGTTTGGGGGCCTTCCGGGGAGCTGTTTTTT; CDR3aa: CASSQVVWGPSGELFF
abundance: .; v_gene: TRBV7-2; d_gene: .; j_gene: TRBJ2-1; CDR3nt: TGTGCCAGCAGCCCCGGGACGAAAGGGCAGTTCTTC; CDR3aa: CASSPGTKGQFF
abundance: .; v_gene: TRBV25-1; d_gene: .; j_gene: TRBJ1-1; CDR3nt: TGTGCCAGCATTCGAGGTCCCGACACTGAAGCTTTCTTT; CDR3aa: CASIRGPDTEAFF
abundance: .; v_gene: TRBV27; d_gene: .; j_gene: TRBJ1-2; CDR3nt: TGTGCCAGCAGTTTAGGCACCTCTAACTATGGCTACACCTTC; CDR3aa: CASSLGTSNYGYTF
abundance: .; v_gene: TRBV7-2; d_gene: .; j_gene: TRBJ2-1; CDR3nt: TGTGCCAGCAGCTTAATACGGGGGCAACGGGGGAATGAGCAGTTCTTC; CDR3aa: CASSLIRGQRGNEQFF
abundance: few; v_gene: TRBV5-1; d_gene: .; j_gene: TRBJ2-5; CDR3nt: TGCGCCAGCACAGCGGGTGGGGAGACCCAGTACTTC; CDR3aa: CASTAGGETQYF
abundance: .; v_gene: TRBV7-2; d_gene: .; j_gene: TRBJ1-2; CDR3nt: TGTGCCAGCAGCTTAGAACCGCTCATAGGCTACACCTTC; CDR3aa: CASSLEPLIGYTF
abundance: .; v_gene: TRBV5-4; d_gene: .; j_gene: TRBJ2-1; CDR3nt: TGTGCCAGCAGCCCGCCCCGGGGGGCCAATGAGCAGTTCTTC; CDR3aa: CASSPPRGANEQFF
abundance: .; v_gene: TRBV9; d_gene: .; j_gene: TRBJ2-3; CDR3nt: TGTGCCAGCAGCGTGGACCTTAGCACAGATACGCAGTATTTT; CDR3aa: CASSVDLSTDTQYF
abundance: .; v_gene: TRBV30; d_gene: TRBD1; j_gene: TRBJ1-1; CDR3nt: TGTGCCTTGAGTCCCGGGACAGGGCCGGGCACTGAAGCTTTCTTT; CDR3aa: CALSPGTGPGTEAFF
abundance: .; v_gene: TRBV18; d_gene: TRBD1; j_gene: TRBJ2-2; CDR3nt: TGTGCCAGCTCACCCCGACAGGGTCCGAACACCGGGGAGCTGTTTTTT; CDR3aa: CASSPRQGPNTGELFF
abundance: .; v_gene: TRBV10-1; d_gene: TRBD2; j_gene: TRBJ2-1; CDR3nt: TGCGCCAGCGGGACTAGCGGACTCTCCTACAATGAGCAGTTCTTC; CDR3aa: CASGTSGLSYNEQFF
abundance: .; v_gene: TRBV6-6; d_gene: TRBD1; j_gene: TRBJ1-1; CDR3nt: TGTGCCAGCAGGAGTCCGGGACAGGGCATTGAAGCTTTCTTT; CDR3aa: CASRSPGQGIEAFF
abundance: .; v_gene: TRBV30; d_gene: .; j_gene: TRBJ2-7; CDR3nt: TGTGCCTGGACCATCAGCGGCACCTACGAGCAGTACTTC; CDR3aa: CAWTISGTYEQYF
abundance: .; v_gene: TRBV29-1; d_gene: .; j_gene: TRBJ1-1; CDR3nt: TGCAGCGTTGTCGGGGGGCTGACTGAAGCTTTCTTT; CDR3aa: CSVVGGLTEAFF
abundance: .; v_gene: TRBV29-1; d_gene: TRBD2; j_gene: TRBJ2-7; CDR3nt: TGCAGCGTTCGGGGGTCTAGCGGGAGTGCCTACGAGCAGTACTTC; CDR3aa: CSVRGSSGSAYEQYF
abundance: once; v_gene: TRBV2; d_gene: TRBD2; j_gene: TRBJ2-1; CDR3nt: TGTGCCATCGGGAGGGATGAGCAGTTCTTC; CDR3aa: CAIGRDEQFF
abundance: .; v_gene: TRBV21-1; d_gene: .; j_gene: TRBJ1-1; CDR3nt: TGTGCCAGCATCAAAAAAAGGACAGGGGTGAACACTGAAGCTTTCTTT; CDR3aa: CASIKKRTGVNTEAFF
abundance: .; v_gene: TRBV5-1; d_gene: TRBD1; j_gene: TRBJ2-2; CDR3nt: TGCGCCAGCAGCCGTGGACAGGGTGTAGGCACCGGGGAGCTGTTTTTT; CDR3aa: CASSRGQGVGTGELFF
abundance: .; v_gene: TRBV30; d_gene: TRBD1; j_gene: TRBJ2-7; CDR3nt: TGTGCCTGGAGGGACAGGGGGCGCGTGTACGAGCAGTACTTC; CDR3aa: CAWRDRGRVYEQYF
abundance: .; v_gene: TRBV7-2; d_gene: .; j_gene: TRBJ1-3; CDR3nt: TGTGCCAGCAGCTCACGTGGTGGATGGAGGGGAGGGTCTGGAAACACCATATATTTT; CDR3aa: CASSSRGGWRGGSGNTIYF
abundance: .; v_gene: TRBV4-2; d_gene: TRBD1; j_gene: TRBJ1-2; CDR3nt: TGTGCCAGCAGCCCTTCCCGACAGGGCGGCTACACCTTC; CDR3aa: CASSPSRQGGYTF
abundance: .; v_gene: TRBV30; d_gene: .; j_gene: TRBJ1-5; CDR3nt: TGTGCCTGGAGTAGAGGGGGACAAAATCAGCCCCAGCATTTT; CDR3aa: CAWSRGGQNQPQHF
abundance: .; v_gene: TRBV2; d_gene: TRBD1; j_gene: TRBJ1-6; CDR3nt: TGTGCCAGCAGTGTCGAGACAGGGAACTCACCCCTCCACTTT; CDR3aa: CASSVETGNSPLHF
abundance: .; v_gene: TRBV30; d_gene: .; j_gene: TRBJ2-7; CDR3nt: TGTGCCTGGAGTGCTGGGGGGTCCCTTTCCTACGAGCAGTACTTC; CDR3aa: CAWSAGGSLSYEQYF
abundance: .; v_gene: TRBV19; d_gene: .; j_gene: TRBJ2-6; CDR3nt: TGTGCCAGTAGTATGGCAAAGCCCAATGGGGACTCTGGGGCCAACGTCCTGACTTTC; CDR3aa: CASSMAKPNGDSGANVLTF
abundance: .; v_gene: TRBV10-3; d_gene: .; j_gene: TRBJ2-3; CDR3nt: TGTGCCATCAGTGCGGGGGCCAGCACAGATACGCAGTATTTT; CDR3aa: CAISAGASTDTQYF
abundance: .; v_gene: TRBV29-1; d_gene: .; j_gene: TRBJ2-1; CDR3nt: TGCAGCGCCCGACCAGGAGGCAATGAGCAGTTCTTC; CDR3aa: CSARPGGNEQFF
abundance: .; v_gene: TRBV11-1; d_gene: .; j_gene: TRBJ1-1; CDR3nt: TGTGCCAGCAGCTTAGCGGGTGGGAAGACCTCTGAAGCTTTCTTT; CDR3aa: CASSLAGGKTSEAFF
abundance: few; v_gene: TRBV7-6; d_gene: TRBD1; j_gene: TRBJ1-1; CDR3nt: TGTGCCAGCAGCTTGACAGGGGGCAACACTGAAGCTTTCTTT; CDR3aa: CASSLTGGNTEAFF
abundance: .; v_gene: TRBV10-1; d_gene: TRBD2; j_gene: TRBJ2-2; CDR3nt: TGCGCCAGCAGTTCCGGACTAGCGGGGAACACCGGGGAGCTGTTTTTT; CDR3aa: CASSSGLAGNTGELFF